The T cell receptor beta chain described here comes from a study of T cells expressing NK-cell markers. Across the whole study: Seven HCMV-seropositive donors and one seronegative donor made up the eight sequenced donors. Whole-study results and caveats: Each of roughly six donors carried dominant NKG2C+ clonotypes accounting for roughly 1.0-7.5% of CD8+ T cells. Leadership of the CD3+CD56-NKG2C+ fraction also belonged to these clonotypes in several donors.

cDNA encoding TCR beta was synthesized via 5'RACE template switching incorporating UMIs. No DNA is given; TCRdb re-called the 5' RACE reads and lists each CDR3 protein once. The listing records just under 150,000 distinct CDR3 sequences. In the case of this clonotype: The antigen remains unidentified.

Germline-derived CDR1 and CDR2 are MNHEY and SVGEGT. There are 13 residues in the CDR3. The sequenced material came from blood T cells: a sorted CD56 or NKG2C T cell subset, CD4+ or CD8+ T cells, or bulk PBMC T cells (not recorded which). The rearrangement links TRBV6-2 or TRBV6-3 to TRBJ2-4; without DNA, the TCRdb call of TRBD1 cannot be checked. This TCR derives from a man between 18 and 29 years old in good health. CDR3 residues: CASSPNRGGDQYF.